This passage covers 23 T cell receptor beta chains from one sample sequenced in a study of blood T cells in healthy people across ages. Then a second PCR, running roughly 7 to 12 cycles, was carried out with a sample-barcoded 5' primer and a J-beta primer mix. From the 5' RACE reads, TCRdb called clonotypes with MiXCR, one entry per CDR3 protein. The sample carries under 1,000,000 distinct CDR3 sequences, around 50% recorded once. Sequencing used blood. The receptors were sampled from an elderly man in good health.

The V call is TRBV5-1, the J call TRBJ2-2, with a tentative D call TRBD1 (6 bases). Looked up from germline, CDR1 is SGHRS and CDR2 is YFSETQ. This CDR3 contains 15 residues. Deletions cut 5 bases from V and 4 bases from J, with 15 bases between. The CDR3 reads CASRAGTHSTGELFF. CDR3 bases: TGCGCCAGCAGGGCCGGGACACATTCCACCGGGGAGCTGTTTTTT.

This clonotype has only a few counts. The V call is TRBV5-1, the J call TRBJ2-1, with 7 positions matching TRBD2. The V segment lost 5 bases and the J segment 0 bases; nucleotides outside the gene matches: 8. The CDR3 totals 16 residues. CDR1 and CDR2 from the germline V gene are SGHRS and YFSETQ. In nucleotides, the CDR3 is TGCGCCAGCAGAAAAGTAGCGGGTAGCTCCTACAATGAGCAGTTCTTC. Protein sequence: CASRKVAGSSYNEQFF.

The chain has TRBV7-2 and TRBJ2-2, with a possible D match to TRBD2 (6 bases). Trimming removed 4 bases at V and 7 bases at J, with 10 bases between. From germline, CDR1 is SGHTA and CDR2 FQGNSA. CDR3 length equals 13 residues. CDR3 nucleotides: TGTGCCAGCAGCTCGGACTATAACGGGGAGCTGTTTTTT. Translated: CASSSDYNGELFF.

The chain employs TRBV12-3 or TRBV12-4 and TRBJ2-2; no clear D gene. V was trimmed by 3 bases and J by 5 bases, leaving 7 bases between them. The CDR3 totals 13 residues. The CDR3 DNA reads as TGTGCCAGCAGTTTTGTGAGAACCGGGGAGCTGTTTTTT. It codes for CASSFVRTGELFF.

This clonotype was observed a few times. The chain couples TRBV6-5 to TRBJ2-7; TRBD2 matches 11 bases. CDR1 and CDR2 (germline): MNHEY, SVGAGI. The CDR3 has 18 residues. V shed 2 bases, J shed 7 bases, and the junction held 16 bases outside the gene matches. The CDR3 region is CASSYALSSGRRLDEQYF. The CDR3 DNA reads TGTGCCAGCAGTTACGCCCTCTCTAGCGGGAGGAGGTTGGATGAGCAGTACTTC.

This clonotype was counted a single time. This chain connects TRBV12-3 or TRBV12-4 to TRBJ1-2; D gene unclear. The CDR3 covers 12 residues. V dropped 3 bases and J dropped 6 bases, with 8 bases sitting between them. CDR3 nucleotide sequence: TGTGCCAGCAGTTTTGTGGGAAATGGCTACACCTTC. It specifies CASSFVGNGYTF.

The chain couples TRBV13 to TRBJ2-3; D is perhaps TRBD2 (5 bases). CDR3 length equals 14 residues. The V end lost 8 bases, the J end lost 5 bases, and 17 bases lay between the germline ends. Germline V gene lookup returns CDR1 PRHDT and CDR2 FYEKMQ (reference sequence). The CDR3 region is CASGMRAVLDTQYF. Written as DNA, the CDR3 is TGTGCCAGCGGCATGCGGGCAGTACTAGATACGCAGTATTTT.

In its sample, this clonotype was seen once. An end of the junction differs from the germline gene, which may be a read error. The chain combines TRBV6-2 or TRBV6-3 with TRBJ2-7; 8 bases line up with TRBD1. CDR3 size: 14 residues. Germline values: CDR1 MNHEY, CDR2 SVGEGT. The CDR3 sequence: CASGGTGSIYGQYF. The CDR3 coding sequence is TGTGCCAGCGGTGGGACAGGATCAATCTACGGGCAGTACTTC.

This chain joins TRBV5-1 and TRBJ2-4, with D perhaps TRBD1 or TRBD2 (5 bases each). The CDR3 length is 16 residues. The germline V gene encodes CDR1 SGHRS and CDR2 YFSETQ. V was shortened by 4 bases and J by 13 bases, with 27 bases between the two germline ends. CDR3 in amino acids: CASSPINQGATYEQYF. The CDR3 nucleotides are TGCGCCAGCAGCCCGATAAACCAGGGAGCTACCTACGAACAGTACTTC.

The rearrangement joins TRBV4-2 to TRBJ2-3; weak D call: TRBD2 (6 bases). Trimming removed 2 bases from V and 0 bases from J, with 12 bases in between. Germline loops: CDR1 LGHNA, CDR2 YNFKEQ. This CDR3 has 16 amino acids. The CDR3 DNA reads as TGTGCCAGCAGCCAAAAACCCGGGACTAGCACAGATACGCAGTATTTT. Translated, it gives CASSQKPGTSTDTQYF.

The rearrangement links TRBV20-1 to TRBJ2-5; D gene unclear. Trimming removed 5 bases at V and 1 base at J, with 11 bases between. Germline CDR1 is DFQATT and CDR2 is SNEGSKA (reference sequence). This CDR3 contains 13 residues. The CDR3 is CSAYRVLQETQYF. The CDR3 coding sequence is TGCAGTGCTTACCGGGTCCTCCAAGAGACCCAGTACTTC.

This clonotype came up a few times. V is TRBV7-9 and J is TRBJ2-3; 7 positions agree with TRBD1. The CDR3 is 14 residues long. V lost 5 bases and J lost 5; bases outside the gene matches: 7. Germline V CDR1 and CDR2: SEHNR, FQNEAQ (reference sequence). CDR3 coding DNA: TGTGCCAGCAGCAAAAGACAGGGAAGAGATACGCAGTATTTT. Its protein is CASSKRQGRDTQYF.

This chain links TRBV15 with TRBJ2-7; maybe TRBD1 (5 bases). The CDR3 extends over 15 amino acids. The V and J ends lost 0 bases and 7 bases respectively, with 16 bases between them. Germline assignment: CDR1 LNHNV and CDR2 YYDKDF (reference sequence). CDR3 in amino acids: CATSRDYLTDLEQYF. For the CDR3, the DNA is TGTGCCACCAGCAGAGATTACCTGACAGATTTAGAGCAGTACTTC.

The genes are TRBV28 and TRBJ1-3; D not resolved. The ends were cut back, 3 bases at V and 0 bases at J, with 12 bases in the middle. CDR3 length: 16 residues. Germline CDR1 is MDHEN and CDR2 is SYDVKM. CDR3 DNA: TGTGCCAGCAGTTTCCCCTCCTCAATCTCTGGAAACACCATATATTTT. Amino acids: CASSFPSSISGNTIYF.

The gene calls are TRBV7-9 and TRBJ1-5; unclear D gene. The CDR3 sequence is 14 residues long. CDR1 SEHNR and CDR2 FQNEAQ come from the germline V gene (reference sequence). Trimming removed 5 bases from V and 0 bases from J, with 8 bases in between. The CDR3 bases are TGTGCCAGCAGCCCAGGATATAGCAATCAGCCCCAGCATTTT. This encodes CASSPGYSNQPQHF.

The chain carries TRBV6-5 and TRBJ2-7; D perhaps matches TRBD1 (6 bases). The CDR3 length is 15 residues. With 4 bases removed from V and 5 bases from J, the gap between germline ends came to 18 bases. Germline V gene lookup returns CDR1 MNHEY and CDR2 SVGAGI. CDR3 loop: CASSFQQGRGDEQYF. CDR3 DNA sequence: TGTGCCAGCAGTTTCCAACAGGGACGTGGTGACGAGCAGTACTTC.

In its sample, this clonotype was seen a few times. The rearrangement links TRBV14 to TRBJ2-7; D call uncertain. Trimming pared 1 base from V and 7 bases from J, leaving 11 bases between. Germline lookup yields CDR1 SGHDN and CDR2 FVKESK. The CDR3 totals 13 residues. The CDR3 sequence: CASSQARAWEQYF. The CDR3 DNA follows: TGTGCCAGCAGCCAAGCTCGGGCTTGGGAGCAGTACTTC.

The chain couples TRBV5-1 to TRBJ2-5; 12 bases are shared with TRBD1. Looked up from germline, CDR1 is SGHRS and CDR2 is YFSETQ. The CDR3 has 15 residues. With V trimmed by 4 bases and J by 5 bases, 6 bases remained unmatched. The CDR3 here is CASSRDRGLVETQYF. The CDR3 DNA follows: TGCGCCAGCAGCCGGGACAGGGGGCTCGTGGAGACCCAGTACTTC.

The chain has TRBV5-1 and TRBJ1-4; the D is unclear. The CDR3 contains 17 residues. Trimming removed 4 bases at V and 3 bases at J, with 19 bases between. Germline V gene lookup returns CDR1 SGHRS and CDR2 YFSETQ. The CDR3 protein is CASSMDGRTRPNEKLFF. The CDR3 nucleotides are TGCGCCAGCAGCATGGACGGAAGAACCCGTCCTAATGAAAAACTGTTTTTT.

The chain joins TRBV21-1 to TRBJ1-1. TRBV21-1 constitutes a pseudogene. The CDR3 contains 15 residues. In DNA form, the CDR3 reads TGTGCCAGCAGCATATTCCACGACATCGACACTGAAGCTTTCTTT. Residues: CASSIFHDIDTEAFF.

The J gene is TRBJ2-1, the V gene TRBV24-1; 7 bases are shared with TRBD2. J lost 4 bases, V lost 8 bases, and 22 bases had no gene match. This CDR3 is built from 19 residues. The germline V gene encodes CDR1 KGHDR and CDR2 SFDVKD. The CDR3 protein is CATNDSAPLLARDYNEQFF. The CDR3 DNA reads as TGTGCCACCAATGACTCAGCACCACTACTAGCGAGAGATTACAATGAGCAGTTCTTC.

This clonotype was observed a handful of times. This chain uses TRBV12-3 or TRBV12-4 with TRBJ2-3, with 8 bases aligning to TRBD1. After removal of 5 bases from V and 3 bases from J, the junction contained 4 bases not matched to a gene. The CDR3 length is 14 residues. The CDR3 DNA is TGTGCCAGCAGTAAAAGACAGGGGACAGATACGCAGTATTTT. Translating it yields CASSKRQGTDTQYF.

This clonotype was detected only a few times. The V gene is TRBV5-1, the J gene TRBJ1-1; TRBD1 matches at 8 bases. This CDR3 region has 14 residues. Germline trimming cut 4 bases from V and 5 bases from J; bases unmatched to any gene: 7. The germline CDR1 and CDR2 sequences are SGHRS and YFSETQ. This CDR3 reads CASSPQGERTEAFF. In DNA, the CDR3 is TGCGCCAGCAGCCCACAGGGGGAACGGACTGAAGCTTTCTTT. Using reference TRBV5-1 and TRBJ1-1 for the parts outside the CDR3, the full variable domain is KAGVTQTPRYLIKTRGQQVTLSCSPISGHRSVSWYQQTPGQGLQFLFEYFSETQRNKGNFPGRFSGRQFSNSRSEMNVSTLELGDSALYLCASSPQGERTEAFFGQGTRLTVV.